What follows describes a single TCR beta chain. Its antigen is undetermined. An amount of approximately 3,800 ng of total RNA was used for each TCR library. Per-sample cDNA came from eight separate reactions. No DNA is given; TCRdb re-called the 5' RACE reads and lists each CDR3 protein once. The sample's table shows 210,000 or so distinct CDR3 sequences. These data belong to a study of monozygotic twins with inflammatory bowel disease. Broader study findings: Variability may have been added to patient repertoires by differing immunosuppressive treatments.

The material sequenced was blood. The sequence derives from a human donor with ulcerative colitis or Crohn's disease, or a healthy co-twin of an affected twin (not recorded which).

The CDR3 here is CASRWDREMNTEAFF. V usage is TRBV6-2 or TRBV6-3 and J usage is TRBJ1-1; TCRdb designates TRBD1, a call that cannot be tested without DNA. Per germline, CDR1 MNHEY and CDR2 SVGEGT. The CDR3 loop spans 15 amino acids.